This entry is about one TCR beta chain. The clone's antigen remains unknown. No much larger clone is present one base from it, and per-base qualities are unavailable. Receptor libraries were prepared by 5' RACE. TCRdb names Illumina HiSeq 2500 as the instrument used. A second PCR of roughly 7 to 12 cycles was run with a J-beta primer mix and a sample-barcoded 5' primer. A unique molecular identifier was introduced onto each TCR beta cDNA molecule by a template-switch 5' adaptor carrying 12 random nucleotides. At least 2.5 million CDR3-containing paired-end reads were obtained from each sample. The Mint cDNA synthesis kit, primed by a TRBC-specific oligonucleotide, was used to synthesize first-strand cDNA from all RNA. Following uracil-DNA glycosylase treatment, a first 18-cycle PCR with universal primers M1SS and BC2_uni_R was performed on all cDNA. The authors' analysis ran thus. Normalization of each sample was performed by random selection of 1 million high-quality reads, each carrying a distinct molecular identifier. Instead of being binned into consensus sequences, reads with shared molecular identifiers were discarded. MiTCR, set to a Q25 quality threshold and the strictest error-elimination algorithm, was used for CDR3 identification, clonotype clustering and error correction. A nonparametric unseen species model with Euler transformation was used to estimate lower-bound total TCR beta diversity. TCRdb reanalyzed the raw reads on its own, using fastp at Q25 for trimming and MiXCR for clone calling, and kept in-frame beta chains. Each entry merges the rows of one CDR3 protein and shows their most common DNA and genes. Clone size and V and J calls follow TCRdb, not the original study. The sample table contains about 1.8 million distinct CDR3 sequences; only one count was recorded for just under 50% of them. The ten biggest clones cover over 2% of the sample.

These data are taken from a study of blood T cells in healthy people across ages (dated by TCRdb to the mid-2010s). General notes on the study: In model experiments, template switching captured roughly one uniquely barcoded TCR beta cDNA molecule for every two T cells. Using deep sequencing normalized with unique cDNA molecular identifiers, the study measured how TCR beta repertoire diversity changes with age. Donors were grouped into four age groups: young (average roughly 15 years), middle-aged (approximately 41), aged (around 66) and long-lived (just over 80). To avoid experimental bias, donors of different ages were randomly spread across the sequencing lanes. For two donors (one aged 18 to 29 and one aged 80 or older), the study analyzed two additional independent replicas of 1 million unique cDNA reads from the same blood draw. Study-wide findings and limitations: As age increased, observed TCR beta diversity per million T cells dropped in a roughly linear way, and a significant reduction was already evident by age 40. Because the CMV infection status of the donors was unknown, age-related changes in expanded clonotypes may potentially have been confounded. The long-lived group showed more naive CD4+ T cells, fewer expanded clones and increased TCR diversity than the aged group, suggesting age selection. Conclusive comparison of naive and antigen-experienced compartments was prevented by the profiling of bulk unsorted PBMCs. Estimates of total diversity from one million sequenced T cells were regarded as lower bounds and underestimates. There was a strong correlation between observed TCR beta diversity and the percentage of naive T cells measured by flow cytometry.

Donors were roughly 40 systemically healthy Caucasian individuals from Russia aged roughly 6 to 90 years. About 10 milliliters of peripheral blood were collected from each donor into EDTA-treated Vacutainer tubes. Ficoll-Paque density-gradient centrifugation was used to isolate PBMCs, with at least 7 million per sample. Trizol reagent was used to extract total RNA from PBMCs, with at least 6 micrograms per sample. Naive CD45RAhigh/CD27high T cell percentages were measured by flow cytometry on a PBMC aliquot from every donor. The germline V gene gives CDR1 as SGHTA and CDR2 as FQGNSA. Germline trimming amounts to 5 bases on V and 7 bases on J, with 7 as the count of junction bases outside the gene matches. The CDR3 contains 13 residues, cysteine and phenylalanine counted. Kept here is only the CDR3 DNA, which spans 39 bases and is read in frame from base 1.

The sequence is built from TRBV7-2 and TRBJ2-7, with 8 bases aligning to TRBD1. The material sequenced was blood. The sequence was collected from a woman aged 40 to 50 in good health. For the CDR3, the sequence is CASSDRTGREQYF. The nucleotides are TGTGCCAGCAGCGATAGGACAGGGCGAGAGCAGTACTTC.